This TCR beta chain came from a study of blood T cell repertoires in COVID-19 (dated by TCRdb to 2019 to 2021). Regarding the study in general: The collaborator samples originated in the United States, Italy and Spain and spanned the acute and convalescent phases of COVID-19. The material from the prospective study consisted of cDNA or gDNA derived from T cells, B-cell-depleted T cells, or PBMCs. Subjects who had been exposed to COVID-19, were actively infected with it, or had recovered from it provided the deeply sampled blood TCRbeta repertoires that made up the dataset. The repertoires were released in a freely available public database intended as a resource for research on the immune response to SARS-CoV-2. The samples were drawn from the first 160 participants of the ongoing ImmuneRACE study and from 1,254 subjects provided by 6 global collaborators. Nearly every sample came with metadata listing a de-identified subject ID, COVID-19 status, age in years and sex. Where HLA class I and class II types were available, the types were taken from metadata supplied by the sample provider, not from assay-based typing.

The CDR3 covers 16 residues, taking in both the cysteine and the phenylalanine. Only the CDR3 part of the read is kept: 48 bases, read in frame from the first base. The germline V gene supplies CDR1 SGDLS and CDR2 YYNGEE. V lost 3 bases and J lost 1 base, and the count of bases not matched to a germline gene is 3. Each collaborating institution followed its own protocols to collect whole blood in K2EDTA tubes. Collaborator samples were shipped for TCRbeta analysis as frozen whole blood, isolated PBMCs, or DNA extracted from either sample type. The full study reports these points: How much clinical and demographic metadata was included differed by source and by participant, and the metadata was provided uncurated.

On this clone: Its target antigen remains unknown. No clone much larger than this one lies a single base away; base qualities are absent.

TCRbeta CDR3 regions were amplified from genomic DNA by means of the immunoSEQ Assay, a bias-controlled multiplex PCR. In the source study's methods: Within the assay, amplification of reference gene primers was used to estimate how many nucleated cells each sample contained. To quantify the absolute abundance of each unique TCRbeta CDR3 rearrangement, sequence reads were collapsed and filtered. For each sample, productive Simpson clonality was calculated as the square root of Simpson's diversity index over productive rearrangements. TCRdb obtained this table from immuneACCESS and retained in-frame rearrangements with V and J assigned. These tables miss some clones; where compared with another copy, unresolved V genes account for less than half of the shortfall, and the remainder is unexplained. V and J calls plus clone size are reproduced from that table; the DNA served to infer D and trimming. This sample has roughly 46,000 clones in its table, and approximately 80% of those were observed once. The ten most abundant clones make up 8.8% of the sample.

Sequences were obtained from peripheral blood. The chain uses TRBV9 and TRBJ2-5, and 13 junctional nucleotides match TRBD2. The receptor was isolated from a man aged 60 to 75 with acute or convalescent COVID-19. The DNA is TGTGCCAGCAGCGGACTAGCGGGGGGCCTCCAAGAGACCCAGTACTTC. Its protein reads: CASSGLAGGLQETQYF.